The clone carrying this T cell receptor beta chain was counted only a few times. Its specificity is unknown. This CDR3 has 15 residues. With V trimmed by 5 bases and J by 3 bases, 3 bases remained unmatched. The record originates from a study of T-cell reconstitution after alpha-beta-depleted transplantation in children. Overall study findings and caveats: Most T-cell counts and diversity one year after the transplant came from T cells that were newly produced. Expanded clones from the graft, numbering several hundred, reportedly supplied alpha-beta T cells about two months after transplant. Some patients' high day-60 TCRbeta diversity was attributed to recipient cells surviving conditioning.

Unique molecular identifiers were incorporated when the TCRbeta library was constructed. TCRdb called the PCR reads again in MiXCR, with one record for every CDR3 protein. The sample records 70,000 to 95,000 distinct CDR3 sequences, 15% to 19% being singletons. V is TRBV12-3 or TRBV12-4 and J is TRBJ2-2, with 10 bases matching TRBD1. The sample was PBMCs, mostly from graft donor cells, taken 180 days after TCRalphabeta/CD19-depleted stem cell transplant. This TCR came from a male patient between 2 and 10 years old who had a stem cell transplant for acute lymphoblastic leukemia, so the T cells may come from the graft donor. Here the CDR3 DNA reads TGTGCCAGCAGTCAAGGGACAGGGGACACCGGGGAGCTGTTTTTT. This encodes CASSQGTGDTGELFF.